This T cell receptor beta chain is drawn from a study of cytomegalovirus exposure and HLA in healthy donors (dated by TCRdb to 2015 to 2018). Background on the whole study: An earlier analysis of 587 of the donors reported 276 Gb of sequence data and about 120 million unique TCR beta sequences obtained from about 170 million T cells. All discovery cohort repertoires had been generated using a single sequencing platform. Across about 380 genotyped donors of the cohort, an average of approximately 200,000 unique TCR beta nucleotide sequences per donor were sequenced, and approximately 17% of those sequences were non-productive. In a later analysis, previously published TCR beta repertoires from several hundred donors were re-analyzed and high-resolution HLA genotyping was added so that TCR occurrence patterns could be studied. An early release covering roughly 640 HLA-typed donors comprised about 310 gigabases of sequencing data and around 86 million unique TCR sequences. Of the roughly 400 genotyped donors, 65% to 90% fell in the genetic ancestry cluster associated with self-reported Caucasian donors. To predict cytomegalovirus infection status, the study combined high-throughput TCR immunosequencing, statistical association of individual TCRs with disease status, and machine learning. Rather than using new phenotypic data, the later analysis identified candidate immune exposures from TCR beta sequences and from how often those sequences occurred across donors. The study profiled the T cell repertoires of about 720 subjects by immunosequencing and related them to cytomegalovirus serostatus. Class I and class II HLA loci were covered by the typing at four-digit resolution. Alongside the repertoire data, information on donor age, sex, ethnicity and CMV serostatus was compiled. Typing coverage differed by locus: A, B, C, DRB1 and DQB1 were typed in about 629-630 donors, DQA1 in about 550, DPA1 in approximately 610, and DPB1 in 400 to 490. A later genetic analysis used genome-wide SNP genotypes for about 65% of the 666 donors, treating that subset as a discovery cohort. The aim of the study was to test whether cataloging public T cell receptors could identify signatures of past pathogen exposure. An earlier analysis of several hundred of the donors used high-throughput TCR beta sequencing to judge whether each TCR beta V gene segment behaved as functional or pseudogenic. In addition to the first cohort of approximately 670 subjects, a separate validation cohort of 120 different subjects was used. Because of strong linkage in the cohort, roughly five DR-DQ haplotypes were treated as single units for association and clustering. The research as a whole found: Most CMV-associated TCR beta chains appeared to be HLA-restricted in a later analysis, and the HLA associations seemed to be driven largely by CMV exposure. A group of highly shared sequence variants was considered likely to be a technical artifact of the sequencing pipeline. Because counts were too low, some 17 rarely observed V segments, including chromosome 9 orphons, were left out of the earlier analysis of about 620 of the donors. A further reported finding was that TCR beta sequences accurately predicted the HLA-A and HLA-B alleles for most subjects in the first cohort. Several of the top co-occurrence clusters appeared to be linked to parvovirus B19, influenza, CMV and Epstein-Barr virus, according to a later analysis. In the study, around 150 TCR beta chains were listed as associated with cytomegalovirus. Because HLA typing was missing for some donors at each locus, association tests included only the typed subset. Across donors, most TCR sequences were observed very rarely, whereas some public TCRs were present in many individuals. Presence/absence analyses assumed roughly uniform sequencing depth across donors, an assumption that may not hold. In an earlier analysis of approximately 590 of the donors, most TCR beta V segments appeared in productive rearrangements about 90% or about 30% of the time, broadly matching IMGT annotations. A later genetic analysis associated a missense DCLRE1C variant with V-gene and J-gene trimming of TCR beta chains, and an independent cohort replicated the association. The classifier was reported to diagnose cytomegalovirus status with high specificity and sensitivity in both the original cohort and the validation cohort. Compared with equally common non-associated chains, HLA-associated TCR beta chains in a later analysis were more clonally expanded and had lower generation probabilities. Immune exposure information for the cohort was limited to CMV serostatus. The 87-base-pair reads could not distinguish some IMGT-functional V segments, including TRBV6-2 and TRBV6-3, so those segments were excluded. In a later analysis, the rate of TCR association differed among HLA loci, with DRB1 alleles having the most associated TCRs and HLA-C alleles having the fewest. According to a later genetic analysis, donors in an Asian-associated ancestry cluster had fewer N-insertions in productive TCRs than the roughly 700-donor mean. In vitro tests confirmed that a few of the cytomegalovirus-associated TCR beta chains recognize cytomegalovirus antigens. The authors suggested that the approach could potentially be generalized to other disease states and immunological phenotypes. Linkage disequilibrium might explain the correlated functional status among segregating V segments, but an unknown experimental factor could not be ruled out. This cohort had only TCR beta chains sequenced, and the lack of alpha or paired-chain data limited which features could be detected. When HLA alleles, especially DR and DQ, strongly co-occurred, TCR associations were difficult to assign to individual alleles. A later analysis associated 16,951 TCR beta sequences with specific HLA alleles at a false discovery rate of 0.05.

In total, over 600 healthy bone marrow donors made up the cohort. At the time of sampling, every cohort member was nominally healthy, though immune exposures that went unrecorded were likely present. The donor tested CMV seronegative and was one of the 352 seronegative cohort members. Every donor gave a peripheral blood sample, and the peripheral blood mononuclear cells from that sample were used for TCR beta sequencing. The Qiagen DNeasy Blood Extraction Kit was used to extract genomic DNA from the blood cell samples. The library was made by the immunoSEQ multiplex PCR assay. The multiplex PCR relied on a mix of 60 forward primers for TCR Vbeta segments and 13 reverse primers for TCR Jbeta segments. A multiplex PCR assay on genomic DNA amplified the CDR3 region of rearranged TCR beta genes. The amplified TCR beta libraries were sequenced on the Illumina HiSeq System as 87-base-pair reads. Concerning the study's data processing: A later analysis tallied 75 million to 95 million unique TCR beta chains across the 700 or so repertoires, and around 12 million of those chains were shared by two or more donors. A nearest-neighbor algorithm error-corrected the raw reads and collapsed the reads into unique sequences, merging closely related sequences to remove PCR and sequencing errors. To assign V, D and J gene segments, CDR3 sequences were aligned to IMGT reference sequences. For a sequence to be retained, a match of at least six nucleotides was required to both a V gene segment and a J gene segment. A rearrangement counted as productive if the CDR3 had no stop codons and remained in frame with V and J, and every other rearrangement counted as non-productive. Following IMGT convention, CDR3 was defined as the stretch from the second conserved V-encoded cysteine up to the conserved J-encoded phenylalanine. The earlier analysis of about 530 of the donors excluded any sequence lacking an unambiguous match to a single V gene segment. An earlier analysis of 587 of the donors called V segments functional above 56.7% productive rearrangements and segregating when the between-donor standard deviation exceeded 5%. A statistical classification framework was built for diagnosing cytomegalovirus status from the catalog of TCR beta chain sequences. In a later analysis, TCR nucleotide sequences were compared against IMGT/GENE-DB human TR gene sequences so that V and J genes could be assigned. In a later analysis, CDR3 sequences and most-parsimonious VDJ recombination scenarios were assigned using the TCRdist pipeline. In a later analysis, every TCR beta chain was defined by the combination of its CDR3 amino acid sequence and its V-gene family, and reads without a unique V-gene family were dropped. To address suspected cross-contamination and a sequencing artifact, a later analysis removed roughly 580 highly shared, low-generation-probability nucleotide sequences. In a later analysis, a clonal expansion index for each public chain was calculated from normalized within-repertoire ranks of inferred template counts. In a later analysis, generation probabilities were computed with a VDJ recombination model fitted to out-of-frame rearrangements, and the resulting probabilities were checked against IGoR. Hypergeometric tests were used in a later analysis to score TCR-TCR, TCR-HLA and TCR-CMV co-occurrence, with a repertoire-size bias correction applied to the TCR pairs. False discovery rates were estimated in a later analysis by permuting HLA or CMV assignments 20 times. In a later analysis, co-occurring TCRs were grouped with DBSCAN, and TCRdist sequence similarity was added when clustering was performed within HLA-allele-positive subsets. Co-occurrence clustering excluded repertoires with fewer than 30,000 or more than 120,000 public chains, plus five with anomalous nucleotide sharing. This is the immuneACCESS table as TCRdb keeps it, with only in-frame sequences that have V and J called. A part of the clones is gone; compared with another copy, unresolved V genes explain less than half, and the rest is unexplained. Clonal size and the V and J genes are those of that table, whereas D and trimming came from the DNA. The sample's own table lists roughly 84,000 clones. The ten largest clonotypes hold 0.58% of the sample.

To note about this clone: Its antigen is not yet known.

Trimming leaves V shorter by 4 bases and J shorter by 5 bases, with the junction holding 3 bases beyond the gene matches. The CDR3 contains 13 residues, cysteine and phenylalanine counted. Only the CDR3 region is kept as DNA, spanning 39 bases read in frame from base 1. Taken from the germline V gene, the CDR1 and CDR2 loops are SNHLY and FYNNEI. The sequence came from a man aged 45-65 years in good health and CMV-seronegative. The sequencing sample was made of PBMCs. Recombination connected TRBV2 to TRBJ1-2; TRBD1 aligns with 8 central bases. At the DNA level, the sequence is TGTGCCAGCAGTGTAGGACAGGGTTATGGCTACACCTTC. Protein translation: CASSVGQGYGYTF.